The 13 T cell receptor beta chains below were found in one sample sequenced in a study of beta chain features in type 1 diabetes (dated by TCRdb to the late 2010s). Receptors were amplified or captured by the immunoSEQ multiplex PCR assay. All of the isolated RNA was reverse transcribed with the High Capacity cDNA Reverse Transcription Kit, so expressed TCRB transcripts were sequenced. Sourced from immuneACCESS, this table was stored by TCRdb with only in-frame sequences that have V and J called. A share of the clones is absent; for the studies checked, an unresolved V gene accounts for under half, and the remainder has no known explanation. This sample comprises some 660,000 clones, around 15% of them detected only once. Less than 0.04% of the sample rests with the top ten. Their specific antigens are unknown. Findings and caveats that apply to the study as a whole: Type 1 diabetes patients showed a moderate but significant shortening of TCRB CDR3 length in all four CD4+ subsets.

Material: naive CD4+ T cells from blood. Read against the paper, the sample's cell subset or site label means: true naive CD4+ T cells. The receptors stem from a man younger than 35 with type 1 diabetes.

This clone was found a few times. This chain connects TRBV2 to TRBJ2-7; possible D gene TRBD1, 5 bases. Germline-derived CDR1 and CDR2 are SNHLY and FYNNEI. The CDR3 is 14 residues long. The germline V and J ends were trimmed by 2 bases and 4 bases, with 12 bases remaining between them. The CDR3 DNA is TGTGCCAGCAGTGAACAGGGCGCCTTGTACGAGCAGTACTTC. Protein sequence: CASSEQGALYEQYF.

This clone has more than one count but fewer than ten. The rearrangement uses TRBV9 and TRBJ2-1; 7 nucleotides align to TRBD2. The V gene end was trimmed by 4 bases and the J gene end by 0 bases; junction bases not matched to a gene: 10. Germline V CDR1 and CDR2: SGDLS, YYNGEE. The length of the CDR3 is 17 residues. The CDR3, as DNA: TGTGCCAGCAGCCCCCCGGGAGGAACCAGCTCCTACAATGAGCAGTTCTTC. Translating it yields CASSPPGGTSSYNEQFF. The entire variable domain, with the rest obtained from reference TRBV9 and TRBJ2-1, is as follows: DSGVTQTPKHLITATGQRVTLRCSPRSGDLSVYWYQQSLDQGLQFLIQYYNGEERAKGNILERFSAQQFPDLHSELNLSSLELGDSALYFCASSPPGGTSSYNEQFFGPGTRLTVL.

This clone appeared a few times. The chain recombines TRBV5-8 with TRBJ1-2, with TRBD1 identical over 7 bases. The CDR3 contains 16 residues. CDR1 is SGHTS, CDR2 YDEGEE, per germline. V gave up 4 bases and J gave up 3 bases; unmatched junction bases: 12. The CDR3 coding sequence is TGTGCCAGCAGCCCTTATGTTGACAGGGCCTACTATGGCTACACCTTC. The encoded protein is CASSPYVDRAYYGYTF.

This chain uses TRBV28 with TRBJ1-1; D gene unclear. Trimming shortened V by 5 bases and J by 5 bases, and 15 bases separated the two germline ends. Germline-derived CDR1 and CDR2 are MDHEN and SYDVKM. The CDR3 length is 14 residues. CDR3: CASSTPGPRTEAFF. The CDR3 nucleotides are TGTGCCAGCAGTACCCCAGGCCCCAGGACTGAAGCTTTCTTT.

The chain uses TRBV2 and TRBJ1-1, with 9 bases lining up with TRBD1. CDR1 and CDR2 from the germline V gene are SNHLY and FYNNEI. This CDR3 is built from 14 residues. The V segment lost 4 bases and the J segment 5 bases; nucleotides outside the gene matches: 5. CDR3 coding DNA: TGTGCCAGCAGTGGAACAGGGGGCTGGACTGAAGCTTTCTTT. Translating it yields CASSGTGGWTEAFF.

This clone was seen a few times. This chain joins TRBV29-1 and TRBJ1-1; D is unresolved. Germline values: CDR1 SQVTM, CDR2 ANQGSEA. The V gene lost 7 bases and the J gene lost 7 bases, with 10 bases spanning the gap. CDR3 length equals 10 residues. The CDR3 sequence: CSAASSEAFF. The CDR3 nucleotides are TGCAGCGCCGCCAGCAGTGAAGCTTTCTTT. The variable domain in full, completed from reference TRBV29-1 and TRBJ1-1, reads SAVISQKPSRDICQRGTSLTIQCQVDSQVTMMFWYRQQPGQSLTLIATANQGSEATYESGFVIDKFPISRPNLTFSTLTVSNMSPEDSSIYLCSAASSEAFFGQGTRLTVV.

This clone has a handful of counts. This chain links TRBV5-6 with TRBJ2-1; maybe TRBD2 (5 bases). Germline V gene lookup returns CDR1 SGHDT and CDR2 YYEEEE. CDR3 size: 11 residues. V was shortened by 1 base and J by 12 bases, with 8 bases between the two germline ends. The CDR3: CASSLNEGQFF. CDR3 nucleotide sequence: TGTGCCAGCAGCTTGAACGAGGGGCAGTTCTTC.

This clone was seen more than once but under ten times. The chain joins TRBV5-1 to TRBJ2-3, with 8 bases matching TRBD2. The CDR3 is 16 residues long. V trimming: 0 bases; J trimming: 4 bases; junction bases outside the gene matches: 7. The germline V gene encodes CDR1 SGHRS and CDR2 YFSETQ. The chain's CDR3 is CASSLGTSPGADTQYF. The CDR3 DNA reads as TGCGCCAGCAGCTTGGGGACTAGCCCTGGAGCAGATACGCAGTATTTT.

Points on this clone: In the same sample, other DNA sequences code for this CDR3. J is TRBJ2-5 and V is TRBV30; no clear D gene. CDR3 length: 12 residues. Germline assignment: CDR1 GTSNPN and CDR2 SVGIG (reference sequence). The V gene lost 2 bases and the J gene lost 5 bases, with 9 bases spanning the gap. CDR3 bases: TGTGCCTGGAGTACCGCCCGTGAGACCCAGTACTTC. This translates into CAWSTARETQYF.

This clone showed up just a few times. The chain couples TRBV6-5 to TRBJ2-7; possible D gene TRBD1, 5 bases. Trimming shortened V by 2 bases and J by 1 base, and 12 bases separated the two germline ends. Germline V gene data show CDR1 as MNHEY and CDR2 as SVGAGI. This CDR3 has 15 amino acids. CDR3 DNA sequence: TGTGCCAGCAGTTACGATAGGACACCTTCCTACGAGCAGTACTTC. It specifies CASSYDRTPSYEQYF.

The CDR3, as DNA: TGTGCCAGCAGTATGGACAGTTACAATGAGCAGTTCTTC. Translated, it gives CASSMDSYNEQFF. The rearrangement links TRBV5-4 to TRBJ2-1; D may be TRBD1 (6 bases). The CDR3 is 13 amino acids. Trimming cost V 5 bases and J 4 bases, with 10 bases left between them. The germline CDR1 and CDR2 sequences are SGHNT and YYREEE (reference sequence).

J is TRBJ2-3 and V is TRBV5-1; 10 bases are shared with TRBD1. The CDR3 is 15 amino acids. J lost 5 bases, V lost 7 bases, and 10 bases had no gene match. Germline CDR1 SGHRS, CDR2 YFSETQ. The CDR3 sequence is CASRKSTGGLDTQYF. The CDR3 nucleotides read TGCGCCAGCCGGAAGTCGACAGGGGGCCTAGATACGCAGTATTTT. Complete variable domain (other parts from reference TRBV5-1 and TRBJ2-3): KAGVTQTPRYLIKTRGQQVTLSCSPISGHRSVSWYQQTPGQGLQFLFEYFSETQRNKGNFPGRFSGRQFSNSRSEMNVSTLELGDSALYLCASRKSTGGLDTQYFGPGTRLTVL.

V is TRBV4-1 and J is TRBJ2-2; D possibly uses TRBD1 or TRBD2 (5 bases each). The CDR3 is 15 amino acids. V was clipped by 4 bases and J by 1 base, with 10 bases between them. Germline V CDR1 and CDR2: MGHRA, YSYEKL. In DNA, the CDR3 is TGCGCCAGCAGCCCCGGGACCGGGAACACCGGGGAGCTGTTTTTT. Its protein is CASSPGTGNTGELFF.